A single sample gave rise to the 20 T cell receptor beta chains below, sequenced in a study of immune heterogeneity within non-small cell lung tumors. Genomic DNA extracted from bulk tumor tissue served as template. A total of 600 ng was used per sample. Several widely spaced biopsies per primary tumor were taken during surgery. Patients had untreated, newly diagnosed non-small cell lung cancer and underwent curative surgery. With 32 V and 13 J primers, multiplex PCR amplified the TCR beta CDR3. TCRdb re-analysed the multiplex PCR reads in MiXCR, keeping a single row per CDR3 protein. The sample consists of 10,000 to 15,000 distinct CDR3 sequences, around 23% of them appearing once. The sample was lung tumor tissue. The receptors were gathered from a man aged 45 to 65 with non-small cell lung cancer.

This clonotype was recorded many times. The chain joins TRBV2 to TRBJ2-4; TRBD1 matches 11 bases. CDR3 length: 15 residues. Looked up from germline, CDR1 is SNHLY and CDR2 is FYNNEI. With 4 bases clipped from V and 7 bases from J, the junction kept 6 bases outside the gene matches. As DNA, the CDR3 is TGTGCCAGCAGTGCCGGACAGGGGGCGGGCAACATTCAGTACTTC. This gives the protein CASSAGQGAGNIQYF.

This clonotype was seen repeatedly, ten times or more. The rearrangement links TRBV13 to TRBJ2-7; 9 bases are shared with TRBD1. The CDR3 loop spans 14 amino acids. V lost 4 bases, J lost 4 bases, and 5 bases stayed unmatched. Germline CDR1 is PRHDT and CDR2 is FYEKMQ (reference sequence). The CDR3 reads CASSSRDRVYEQYF. Here the CDR3 DNA reads TGTGCCAGCAGCTCCCGGGACAGGGTATACGAGCAGTACTTC.

J is TRBJ2-1 and V is TRBV2; D may correspond to TRBD1 or TRBD2 (5 bases each). The CDR3 contains 15 residues. Germline loops: CDR1 SNHLY, CDR2 FYNNEI. Trimming removed 7 bases from V and 3 bases from J, with 16 bases in between. CDR3 in amino acids: CASTAAGTNYNEQFF. CDR3 bases: TGTGCCAGCACTGCCGCCGGGACCAACTACAATGAGCAGTTCTTC.

By sample fraction, this clonotype is medium-sized (0.01 to 0.1%). The chain carries TRBV25-1 and TRBJ1-2; no clear D. Germline assignment: CDR1 MGHDK and CDR2 SYGVNS. The CDR3 is 16 residues long. The V and J ends lost 5 bases and 4 bases respectively, with 20 bases between them. CDR3 protein: CASSTLRGGELYGYTF. CDR3 in DNA: TGTGCCAGCAGTACGCTCCGCGGTGGAGAGCTCTATGGCTACACCTTC.

Comments on this clonotype: Since a much larger clone is just one base distant, this may be a read error. This chain joins TRBV20-1 and TRBJ2-2; D is perhaps TRBD1 (5 bases). This CDR3 contains 13 residues. V was trimmed by 3 bases and J by 7 bases, leaving 12 bases between them. Germline V CDR1 and CDR2: DFQATT, SNEGSKA (reference sequence). In nucleotides, the CDR3 is TGCAGTGCTAGTATGGGGCTAGGCGGGGAGCTGTTTTTT. Translated: CSASMGLGGELFF.

This clonotype was recorded at least ten times. The chain joins TRBV11-3 to TRBJ2-3; 9 positions agree with TRBD1. This CDR3 spans 15 amino acids. Trimming removed 5 bases from V and 4 bases from J; junction bases left unmatched: 7. Germline V CDR1 and CDR2: SGHNT, YENEEA. CDR3 residues: CASSQGTGSSDTQYF. CDR3 nucleotide sequence: TGTGCCAGCAGCCAAGGGACAGGGTCATCAGATACGCAGTATTTT.

This clonotype is medium-sized (0.01 to 0.1%). This chain uses TRBV11-1 with TRBJ2-7, with D possibly matching TRBD2 (7 bases). Germline CDR1 and CDR2: SGHAT and FQDESV (reference sequence). This CDR3 is built from 16 residues. Trimming removed 2 bases from V and 0 bases from J, with 14 bases in between. The CDR3 protein is CASSLRGGGLSYEQYF. In DNA, the CDR3 is TGTGCCAGCAGCTTAAGAGGGGGGGGCCTCTCCTACGAGCAGTACTTC.

By share of the sample, this clonotype is medium-sized (0.01 to 0.1%). The V gene is TRBV27, the J gene TRBJ1-2, with D possibly being TRBD1 (5 bases). The V gene lost 4 bases and the J gene lost 7 bases, with 19 bases spanning the gap. Looked up from germline, CDR1 is MNHEY and CDR2 is SMNVEV (reference sequence). The CDR3 spans 15 residues. The CDR3 sequence is CASSSFGAAGIGYTF. The CDR3 coding sequence is TGTGCCAGCAGTTCCTTCGGGGCGGCCGGGATTGGCTACACCTTC.

There are a few counts of this clonotype. The gene calls are TRBV3-1 and TRBJ1-2; TRBD1 matches at 9 bases. The V segment lost 1 base and the J segment 1 base; nucleotides outside the gene matches: 4. The length of the CDR3 is 16 residues. Germline CDR1 is LGHDT and CDR2 is YNNKEL (reference sequence). The CDR3 reads CASSQAPGQGNYGYTF. The CDR3 DNA is TGTGCCAGCAGCCAAGCGCCGGGACAGGGTAACTATGGCTACACCTTC.

This clonotype is medium-sized (0.01 to 0.1%) in the sample. This sequence joins TRBV19 and TRBJ2-1; 7 bases map to TRBD1. With V trimmed by 7 bases and J by 7 bases, 7 bases remained unmatched. This CDR3 has 13 residues. CDR1 and CDR2 from the germline V gene are LNHDA and SQIVND (reference sequence). The CDR3 DNA is TGTGCCAGTACCTCGACAGGGTGGAATGAGCAGTTCTTC. It encodes CASTSTGWNEQFF. The full variable domain, rest sourced from reference TRBV19 and TRBJ2-1, is DGGITQSPKYLFRKEGQNVTLSCEQNLNHDAMYWYRQDPGQGLRLIYYSQIVNDFQKGDIAEGYSVSREKKESFPLTVTSAQKNPTAFYLCASTSTGWNEQFFGPGTRLTVL.

Comments on this clonotype: This clone may be a read error of a much larger clone one base away. This chain joins TRBV5-1 and TRBJ2-5; 7 bases fit TRBD1. CDR3 length: 13 amino acids. Trimming cost V 3 bases and J 5 bases; bases outside gene matches: 4. CDR1 and CDR2 from the germline V gene are SGHRS and YFSETQ. CDR3 sequence: CASSCDRAETQYF. For the CDR3, the DNA is TGCGCCAGCAGCTGTGACAGGGCTGAGACCCAGTACTTC.

The J gene is TRBJ2-3, the V gene TRBV5-1, with TRBD2 identical over 8 bases. J gave up 0 bases and V 3 bases, and 3 bases lay outside the gene matches. CDR3 size: 15 residues. Germline CDR1 and CDR2: SGHRS and YFSETQ. Here the CDR3 reads CASSSGLVSTDTQYF. The CDR3 DNA sequence: TGCGCCAGCAGCTCGGGACTAGTTAGCACAGATACGCAGTATTTT.

Note on this clonotype: The junction departs from germline at one end; a sequencing error may be responsible. The chain links TRBV28 to TRBJ2-7, with 8 nucleotides matching TRBD2. The CDR3 has 15 amino acids. CDR1 is MDHEN, CDR2 SYDVKM, per germline. The CDR3 DNA sequence: TGTGCCAGCAGTTCCCCCCGGGGGGGAGTGGACGATCAGTATTTC. It yields the protein CASSSPRGGVDDQYF.

This clonotype was seen a handful of times. The gene calls are TRBV15 and TRBJ1-4; D possibly corresponds to TRBD1 (6 bases). The CDR3 is 15 residues long. V was shortened by 4 bases and J by 8 bases, with 17 bases between the two germline ends. Germline CDR1 is LNHNV and CDR2 is YYDKDF (reference sequence). In DNA form, the CDR3 reads TGTGCCACCAGCATCCAGAGGGGGGAGGTCGAAAAACTGTTTTTT. This sequence encodes CATSIQRGEVEKLFF. The entire variable domain, with the rest obtained from reference TRBV15 and TRBJ1-4, is as follows: DAMVIQNPRYQVTQFGKPVTLSCSQTLNHNVMYWYQQKSSQAPKLLFHYYDKDFNNEADTPDNFQSRRPNTSFCFLDIRSPGLGDTAMYLCATSIQRGEVEKLFFGSGTQLSVL.

Comments on this clonotype: A much larger clone is a single base away; this may be a read error. The chain employs TRBV27 and TRBJ2-5; D may match TRBD1 or TRBD2 (5 bases each). Germline V gene sequence: CDR1 MNHEY, CDR2 SMNVEV (reference sequence). This CDR3 is 15 amino acids long. The CDR3 DNA follows: TGTGCCAGAAGTTTATCCGGGACCTCCGGCGAGACCCAGTACTTC. Translating gives CARSLSGTSGETQYF.

This chain connects TRBV5-1 to TRBJ2-1, with D uncertain. The CDR3 contains 11 residues. Trimming removed 0 bases at V and 10 bases at J, with 5 bases between. Germline CDR1 SGHRS, CDR2 YFSETQ. Written as DNA, the CDR3 is TGCGCCAGCAGCTTGGACCAGGAGCAGTTCTTC. Encoded protein: CASSLDQEQFF.

This clonotype was found many times. The genes are TRBV20-1 and TRBJ1-2; D gene ambiguous. In germline, CDR1 is DFQATT, CDR2 SNEGSKA (reference sequence). V was cut by 3 bases and J by 8 bases, with 10 bases left in between. This CDR3 has 11 residues. The CDR3 DNA sequence: TGCAGTGCTAGGGACTTACTGGGCTACACCTTC. Encoded protein: CSARDLLGYTF.

In the case of this clonotype: Possible read error: a much larger clone is one base away. The chain recombines TRBV6-2 or TRBV6-3 with TRBJ1-1; 10 bases map to TRBD1. There are 14 residues in the CDR3. CDR1 MNHEY and CDR2 SVGEGT come from the germline V gene. The CDR3, as DNA: TGTGCCAGCACCCGACAGGGGGCGACCACTAAAGCTTTCTTT. Its protein is CASTRQGATTKAFF.

In this sample, this clonotype is large (0.1 to 1%). The V gene is TRBV14, the J gene TRBJ1-2, with D possibly TRBD1 on 5 matching bases. The germline CDR1 and CDR2 sequences are SGHDN and FVKESK. The V end lost 1 base, the J end lost 4 bases, and 10 bases lay between the germline ends. This CDR3 has 14 residues. The CDR3 spells CASSQGGLAYGYTF. In DNA form, the CDR3 reads TGTGCCAGCAGCCAAGGGGGACTCGCCTATGGCTACACCTTC.

Of note for this clonotype: A much bigger clone sits one base away, suggesting this may be a read error. This chain joins TRBV6-2 or TRBV6-3 and TRBJ2-1; 10 bases line up with TRBD2. Germline assignment: CDR1 MNHEY and CDR2 SVGEGT. The CDR3 runs 16 residues. CDR3 loop: CASSLSVLAGVNEQLF. The CDR3 DNA reads as TGTGCCAGCAGTTTAAGTGTCCTAGCGGGAGTGAATGAGCAGTTATTC.